This entry features one T cell receptor beta chain sequence. These data belong to a study of control samples from healthy donors and cancer patients. The method was immunoSEQ multiplex PCR; TCRdb's version includes in-frame clones alone and lacks a portion of them. This sample has roughly 120,000 clones, with around 89% found just once. Germline CDR1 reads MGHDK; CDR2 reads SYGVNS. This CDR3 is 13 amino acids long. The trim removed 6 bases at V and 5 bases at J, leaving 3 bases unmatched. Material for sequencing was blood. The clonotype originates from a woman in her forties or fifties in good health. This chain joins TRBV25-1 and TRBJ2-7; 11 bases fit TRBD2. The CDR3 region has the DNA TGTGCCAGCAGGCTAGCGGGGGGTGACGAGCAGTACTTC. This encodes CASRLAGGDEQYF.